Shown below are 30 T cell receptor beta chains from a single sample sequenced in a study of T cell changes during pregnancy in multiple sclerosis. Assay used: immunoSEQ multiplex PCR; TCRdb lists only in-frame clones, some missing. Of just over 15,000 clones listed, roughly 83% are singletons. Sequencing used CD8+ T cells from peripheral blood mononuclear cells, obtained after pregnancy. All receptors come from a female donor in good health, enrolled as a control in a pregnancy study.

This chain uses TRBV5-4 with TRBJ2-3, with D possibly TRBD2 on 7 matching bases. The CDR3 runs to 16 residues. Germline assignment: CDR1 SGHNT and CDR2 YYREEE (reference sequence). V gave up 4 bases and J gave up 6 bases, with 21 bases separating them. The chain's CDR3 is CASSPAWGGALDTQYF. As DNA, the CDR3 is TGTGCCAGCAGCCCGGCGTGGGGGGGGGCTCTCGATACGCAGTATTTT.

This clone occurred a few times. This chain connects TRBV14 to TRBJ2-7; D not certain. The V gene's germline CDR1 is SGHDN and CDR2 FVKESK. V was pared by 5 bases and J by 3 bases, with 14 bases between. This CDR3 is 14 amino acids long. Written as DNA, the CDR3 is TGTGCCAGCAGCGTCGACTGGAGAGACTACGAGCAGTACTTC. It specifies CASSVDWRDYEQYF.

The rearrangement joins TRBV5-4 to TRBJ1-3; 8 nucleotides align to TRBD1. This CDR3 has 17 residues. The J segment lost 9 bases and the V segment lost 3 bases, leaving 17 bases of the junction unmatched. Germline loops: CDR1 SGHNT, CDR2 YYREEE (reference sequence). CDR3 DNA: TGTGCCAGCAGCTCCGGAAAAGACAGGGGATTGCCAGGCACCATATATTTT. Protein product: CASSSGKDRGLPGTIYF.

The chain joins TRBV27 to TRBJ1-6; D remains ambiguous. This CDR3 is 14 amino acids long. CDR1 and CDR2 (germline): MNHEY, SMNVEV (reference sequence). Trimming took off 3 bases at V and 3 bases at J, with 6 bases between the two ends. The DNA for the CDR3 is TGTGCCAGCAGTTTTTTAGACTATAATTCACCCCTCCACTTT. Translated: CASSFLDYNSPLHF.

The J gene is TRBJ2-7, the V gene TRBV25-1, with 11 bases identical to TRBD1. The CDR3 covers 15 residues. V was clipped by 3 bases and J by 2 bases; unmatched bases: 3. Germline V gives CDR1 MGHDK, CDR2 SYGVNS. This chain's CDR3 is CASSDPGQGAYEQYF. Here the CDR3 DNA reads TGTGCCAGCAGTGACCCGGGACAGGGGGCCTACGAGCAGTACTTC.

The V and J genes are TRBV14 and TRBJ2-7; the D gene is possibly TRBD1 (5 bases). Germline CDR1 and CDR2: SGHDN and FVKESK. CDR3 length: 13 amino acids. Trimming pared 4 bases from V and 5 bases from J, leaving 12 bases between. The DNA of the CDR3 is TGTGCCAGCAGCCCTCAGGGATTCGACGAGCAGTACTTC. Translated, it gives CASSPQGFDEQYF.

The V and J genes are TRBV10-3 and TRBJ2-5; 7 bases line up with TRBD2. Germline lookup yields CDR1 ENHRY and CDR2 SYGVKD. V lost 8 bases, J lost 2 bases, and 11 bases stayed unmatched. The CDR3 has 15 amino acids. CDR3 loop: CAICRGEEEQETQYF. DNA for the CDR3: TGTGCCATCTGCCGGGGGGAGGAGGAACAAGAGACCCAGTACTTC.

Here the CDR3 reads CASSSGIRGAVEQYF. The CDR3 bases are TGTGCCAGCAGCTCGGGAATCCGGGGGGCTGTCGAGCAGTACTTC. The chain couples TRBV7-9 to TRBJ2-7; TRBD2 might be the D (7 bases). V was trimmed by 4 bases and J by 6 bases, leaving 19 bases between them. Germline CDR1 SEHNR, CDR2 FQNEAQ (reference sequence). The CDR3 has 15 residues.

V is TRBV7-2 and J is TRBJ2-1, with 9 bases fitting TRBD2. The CDR3 loop spans 16 amino acids. The junction had 3 bases not matched to a gene; V was cut back by 1 base and J by 2 bases. The V gene's germline CDR1 is SGHTA and CDR2 FQGNSA. The CDR3 sequence is CASSLGAGGAYNEQFF. CDR3 coding DNA: TGTGCCAGCAGCTTAGGGGCGGGAGGGGCCTACAATGAGCAGTTCTTC.

This chain connects TRBV28 to TRBJ2-7; tentative D call: TRBD2 (5 bases). V gave up 3 bases and J gave up 5 bases, with 14 bases separating them. The CDR3 has 14 amino acids. Germline V CDR1 and CDR2: MDHEN, SYDVKM. The CDR3 protein is CASSLREDPNEQYF. Here the CDR3 DNA reads TGTGCCAGCAGTTTGAGGGAAGATCCCAACGAGCAGTACTTC.

The rearrangement links TRBV28 to TRBJ1-4, with 8 positions matching TRBD1. Germline V CDR1 and CDR2: MDHEN, SYDVKM. Losses at the gene ends were 5 bases for V and 5 bases for J; bases not matched to a gene: 7. This CDR3 comprises 15 residues. The DNA for the CDR3 is TGTGCCAGCAGTGCAGACAGGGGAAGGAATGAAAAACTGTTTTTT. This encodes CASSADRGRNEKLFF.

CDR3: CASTGGASQPQHF. In nucleotides, the CDR3 is TGTGCCAGTACAGGGGGCGCGAGTCAGCCCCAGCATTTT. The chain uses TRBV28 and TRBJ1-5; 9 positions match TRBD1. The CDR3 covers 13 residues. Germline CDR1 reads MDHEN; CDR2 reads SYDVKM. The ends lost 9 bases at V and 6 bases at J; junction bases unmatched: 6.

The V and J genes are TRBV6-4 and TRBJ2-1; TRBD2 matches 8 bases. Germline V lookup: CDR1 MRHNA, CDR2 SNTAGT. Trimming cost V 0 bases and J 7 bases; bases outside gene matches: 8. The CDR3 covers 16 residues. CDR3 sequence: CASSDSGAGDTNEQFF. In DNA form, the CDR3 reads TGTGCCAGCAGTGACTCAGGAGCGGGGGATACTAATGAGCAGTTCTTC.

This chain joins TRBV1 and TRBJ2-2; the DNA was not used to check the table's D call, TRBD2. TRBV1 is given as a pseudogene. CDR3 size: 17 residues. CDR3 residues: CTSSQDTSGSCAGELFF. The CDR3, as DNA: TGCACCAGCAGCCAAGATACTAGCGGGAGTTGCGCCGGGGAGCTGTTTTTT.

The chain carries TRBV7-9 and TRBJ1-1, with TRBD1 matching over 7 bases. CDR3 length: 14 residues. Germline assignment: CDR1 SEHNR and CDR2 FQNEAQ (reference sequence). J gave up 4 bases and V 1 base, and 3 bases lay outside the gene matches. The CDR3 sequence: CASSLVSGGTEAFF. The CDR3 nucleotides are TGTGCCAGCAGCTTAGTTTCAGGGGGCACTGAAGCTTTCTTT. Drawing the rest from reference TRBV7-9 and TRBJ1-1, the complete variable domain is DTGVSQNPRHKITKRGQNVTFRCDPISEHNRLYWYRQTLGQGPEFLTYFQNEAQLEKSRLLSDRFSAERPKGSFSTLEIQRTEQGDSAMYLCASSLVSGGTEAFFGQGTRLTVV.

The chain is built from TRBV15 and TRBJ1-1; 9 nucleotides line up with TRBD1. J was trimmed by 4 bases and V by 3 bases; bases with no gene match: 6. This CDR3 contains 15 residues. Germline V lookup: CDR1 LNHNV, CDR2 YYDKDF (reference sequence). The CDR3 DNA reads TGTGCCACCAGCAGGAACAGGGGGCGAAGCACTGAAGCTTTCTTT. It yields the protein CATSRNRGRSTEAFF.

The genes are TRBV30 and TRBJ1-5, with 7 bases that match TRBD1. The CDR3 loop spans 13 amino acids. Germline loops: CDR1 GTSNPN, CDR2 SVGIG (reference sequence). V shed 1 base and J 5 bases; nucleotides not matched to a gene: 2. The CDR3 spells CAWSDRGYQPQHF. CDR3 nucleotide sequence: TGTGCCTGGAGTGACAGGGGCTATCAGCCCCAGCATTTT.

This rearrangement joins TRBV10-3 to TRBJ2-6; D is uncertain. In germline, CDR1 is ENHRY, CDR2 SYGVKD. The CDR3 is made up of 14 amino acids. CDR3 sequence: CGVADQAGANVLTF. CDR3 nucleotide sequence: TGTGGGGTGGCGGATCAAGCTGGGGCCAACGTCCTGACTTTC.

J is TRBJ2-7 and V is TRBV5-8; D gene uncertain. The V end was cut by 6 bases, the J end by 2 bases, with 9 bases between. The CDR3 is made up of 12 amino acids. In germline, CDR1 is SGHTS, CDR2 YDEGEE. The DNA of the CDR3 is TGTGCCAGCACCCTACCCACCTACGAGCAGTACTTC. This gives the protein CASTLPTYEQYF.

V gene TRBV4-2 combines with J gene TRBJ2-6; the D is unclear. Per germline, CDR1 LGHNA and CDR2 YNFKEQ. V was trimmed by 0 bases and J by 0 bases, leaving 3 bases between them. The CDR3 length is 15 residues. The DNA of the CDR3 is TGTGCCAGCAGCCAAGACAACTCTGGGGCCAACGTCCTGACTTTC. This gives the protein CASSQDNSGANVLTF.

V gene TRBV13 combines with J gene TRBJ2-4, with 9 bases lining up with TRBD1. Germline V gives CDR1 PRHDT, CDR2 FYEKMQ (reference sequence). The J segment lost 5 bases and the V segment lost 3 bases, leaving 2 bases of the junction unmatched. CDR3 length: 14 amino acids. CDR3 coding DNA: TGTGCCAGCAGCTTCCGGGACAGGGAAAACATTCAGTACTTC. Encoded protein: CASSFRDRENIQYF.

The chain carries TRBV21-1 and TRBJ2-7; the table gives TRBD2 as D, unverified against the DNA. TRBV21-1 is listed as a pseudogene. The CDR3 sequence is 18 residues long. CDR3 nucleotide sequence: TGTGCCAGCAGCAAAGAGCGGCTGGGGAAGCGGATCTCCTACGAGCAGTACTTC. It codes for CASSKERLGKRISYEQYF.

The chain uses TRBV9 and TRBJ2-2; 8 nucleotides match TRBD1. Per germline, CDR1 SGDLS and CDR2 YYNGEE. V lost 0 bases to trimming and J lost 6 bases; unmatched junction nucleotides: 7. The CDR3 totals 16 residues. The CDR3 DNA sequence: TGTGCCAGCAGCGTAGCTAGGACAGGGTTAGCCGGGGAGCTGTTTTTT. This sequence encodes CASSVARTGLAGELFF.

The chain is built from TRBV28 and TRBJ2-5; no reliable D call. V lost 8 bases and J 3 bases, leaving 22 bases between the germline ends. Per germline, CDR1 MDHEN and CDR2 SYDVKM. The CDR3 spans 16 residues. CDR3 region: CASAPRSRSAKETQYF. CDR3 nucleotides: TGTGCCAGCGCCCCGCGGTCCAGATCGGCGAAAGAGACCCAGTACTTC.

The genes are TRBV18 and TRBJ1-3; no definite D call. In germline, CDR1 is KGHSH, CDR2 LQKENI. Trimming removed 5 bases at V and 4 bases at J, with 15 bases between. The CDR3 is made up of 15 amino acids. In nucleotides, the CDR3 is TGTGCCAGCTCAGGCTCCGCGGAGCGGGGAAACACCATATATTTT. Translated, it gives CASSGSAERGNTIYF.

The chain couples TRBV6-4 to TRBJ2-1, with D maybe TRBD2 (7 bases). The CDR3 has 15 residues. V dropped 0 bases and J dropped 7 bases, with 13 bases sitting between them. Germline CDR1 reads MRHNA; CDR2 reads SNTAGT. The CDR3 DNA is TGTGCCAGCAGTGACTCGGGGGGGCCGGGGAATGAGCAGTTCTTC. Encoded protein: CASSDSGGPGNEQFF.

The chain couples TRBV27 to TRBJ2-5, with 8 bases matching TRBD1. Germline values: CDR1 MNHEY, CDR2 SMNVEV (reference sequence). The CDR3 runs to 14 residues. J lost 0 bases, V lost 6 bases, and 3 bases had no gene match. The CDR3 nucleotides read TGTGCCAGCAGCGGGACAGGCCACCAAGAGACCCAGTACTTC. It is translated as CASSGTGHQETQYF.

The rearrangement joins TRBV5-4 to TRBJ2-5; the match to TRBD1 covers 7 bases. The germline V gene has CDR1 SGHNT and CDR2 YYREEE (reference sequence). This CDR3 has 15 residues. V lost 4 bases to trimming and J lost 9 bases; unmatched junction nucleotides: 15. The CDR3 DNA is TGTGCCAGCAGCCTCCTGACAGGGCCCCCTAGGTCCCAGTACTTC. This sequence encodes CASSLLTGPPRSQYF.

The chain joins TRBV6-4 to TRBJ2-1; TRBD2 might be the D (5 bases). V was cut by 2 bases and J by 3 bases, with 11 bases left in between. The germline V gene encodes CDR1 MRHNA and CDR2 SNTAGT. The CDR3 is made up of 15 amino acids. The CDR3 loop reads CASSDGSRDYNEQFF. The CDR3 bases are TGTGCCAGCAGTGACGGTAGCCGGGACTACAATGAGCAGTTCTTC.

The chain carries TRBV6-1 and TRBJ2-7, with TRBD2 matching 10 bases. Germline trimming cut 1 base from V and 7 bases from J; bases unmatched to any gene: 7. Germline values: CDR1 MNHNS, CDR2 SASEGT. This CDR3 has 15 amino acids. CDR3 in amino acids: CASSEVPSGSEEQYF. The CDR3 DNA reads TGTGCCAGCAGTGAAGTGCCTAGCGGGAGTGAAGAGCAGTACTTC.